This TCR beta chain derives from a study of T cell responses to AZD1222 COVID-19 vaccine. Of note for this clone: Its antigen remains unknown.

Sequencing was performed with immunoSEQ multiplex PCR; in TCRdb, only in-frame clones are kept and a portion is missing. The table has about 97,000 clones, around 89% seen once. Study results and limitations: There were mostly white British donors and more females than males, and clonal diversity was possibly underestimated. A reported finding is that nearly half of spike-specific TCRs target unmutated variant regions.

Material: peripheral blood, obtained on day 0 of AZD1222 vaccination. The sequence derives from an adult in good health.

The CDR3: CSASRFEGLTTYF. CDR3 coding DNA: TGCAGTGCTAGTAGGTTTGAGGGACTGACAACGTACTTC. This chain links TRBV20-1 with TRBJ2-5; D might be TRBD2 (6 bases). This CDR3 is built from 13 residues. Between the trimmed V and J ends, which lost 3 bases and 13 bases, there was a span of 21 bases. Germline V gene sequence: CDR1 DFQATT, CDR2 SNEGSKA (reference sequence).